The subject of this entry is one T cell receptor (beta chain). Many counts were recorded for this clonotype. No antigen is known for it. One base away there is no much larger clone; base qualities are not given. The sample comes from a study of T-cell reconstitution after alpha-beta-depleted transplantation in children (dated by TCRdb to the mid-2010s). About the investigation overall: Using TCR repertoire profiling, the study quantitatively followed how T-cell immune reconstitution unfolded in children after TCRalphabeta/CD19-depleted allogeneic hematopoietic cell transplantation.

V is pared back by 6 bases and J by 2 bases, with 14 bases lying between the germline termini. Measured from the cysteine to the phenylalanine, the CDR3 is 14 residues long. The DNA shown is the 42-base CDR3, in frame from base 1. Sequences DFQATT (CDR1) and SNEGSKA (CDR2) are obtained from the germline V gene (reference sequence). Library method: PCR. Sequencing used an Illumina HiSeq 2500. TCR libraries were prepared with molecular barcoding, using unique molecular identifiers to normalize TCRbeta repertoire quantification. TCRdb trimmed public reads at Q25 via fastp, called clones via MiXCR and kept in-frame beta chains. Each record represents a unique CDR3 protein, reported with the most common genes and DNA among its rows. The sample data list just over 70,000 distinct CDR3 sequences, and about 7% of these were observed just once. Around 2.4% of the sample is taken by the ten largest.

The material was PBMCs from the stem cell graft donor, obtained from the stem cell graft. The V gene is TRBV20-1 and the J gene is TRBJ2-1; the D segment cannot be called with confidence. This receptor was taken from a human donor who donated a stem cell graft to a child with acute lymphoblastic leukemia. CDR3 region: CSALVLLAYNEQFF. The DNA sequence follows: TGCAGTGCCCTGGTCTTACTTGCCTACAATGAGCAGTTCTTC.